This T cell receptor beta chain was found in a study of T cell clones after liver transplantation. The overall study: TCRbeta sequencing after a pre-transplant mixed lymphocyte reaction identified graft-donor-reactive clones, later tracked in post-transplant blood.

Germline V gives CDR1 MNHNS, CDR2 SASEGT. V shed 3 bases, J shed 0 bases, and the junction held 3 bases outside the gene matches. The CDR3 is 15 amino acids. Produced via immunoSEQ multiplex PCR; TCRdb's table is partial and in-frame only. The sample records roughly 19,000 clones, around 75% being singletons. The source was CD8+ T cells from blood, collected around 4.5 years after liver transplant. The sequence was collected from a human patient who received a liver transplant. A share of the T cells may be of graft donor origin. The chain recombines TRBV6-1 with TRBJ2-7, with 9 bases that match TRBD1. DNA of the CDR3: TGTGCCAGCAGTGACAGACAGGGGGTCTCCTACGAGCAGTACTTC. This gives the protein CASSDRQGVSYEQYF.